This TCR beta chain was identified during a study of blood T cell repertoires in COVID-19. At the level of the study: The origin of the acute and convalescent COVID-19 samples was the United States, Italy and Spain. Nucleic acid was either cDNA or gDNA, and it came from T cells, B-cell-depleted T cells, or PBMCs.

Cohort allocation depended upon clinical history that participants reported. Authors' methods: Reference gene primer amplification in the assay estimated nucleated cell counts. Assay: immunoSEQ multiplex PCR; the TCRdb copy retains only in-frame clones and omits some. From that table come the V and J calls and clone size; the DNA was used to work out D and trimming. The repertoire holds over 150,000 clones, with around 85% as singletons. This receptor was taken from a woman aged 25 to 39 who had recovered from COVID-19. Sequencing was carried out using PBMCs or T cells enriched from blood (not recorded which).

In DNA, the CDR3 is TGTGCCAGCAGCCCCACGACAGGGGGTGTCGGGGAGCTGTTTTTT. Protein: CASSPTTGGVGELFF. The J gene is TRBJ2-2, the V gene TRBV16; TRBD1 matches 9 bases. The J segment lost 7 bases and the V segment lost 4 bases, leaving 7 bases of the junction unmatched. CDR3 size: 15 residues. The germline gives CDR1 KGHSY, CDR2 FQNENV.